The clone carrying this TCR beta chain was seen just once. The PCR had 60 Vbeta and 13 Jbeta primers. Measured with immunoSEQ multiplex PCR; TCRdb has only the in-frame clones, and not every one. The table lists 200,000 to 250,000 clones, 65% to 75% of them singletons, with 1.8% in the top ten. The sample originates from a study of cytomegalovirus exposure and HLA in healthy donors. V lost 2 bases and J lost 7; bases outside the gene matches: 4. Germline CDR1 and CDR2: MGHDK and SYGVNS. The CDR3 spans 14 residues. The sequenced sample was PBMCs. The receptor was derived from a woman in her 30s in good health and CMV-seronegative. V gene TRBV25-1 combines with J gene TRBJ1-2, with 10 bases fitting TRBD1. The CDR3 DNA is TGTGCCAGCAGTGAACAGGACAGGGGGGTTGGCTACACCTTC. Its protein is CASSEQDRGVGYTF.